Each of the 4 T cell receptor beta chains below was sequenced from the same sample in a study of T cell responses to AZD1222 COVID-19 vaccine. Profiled with immunoSEQ multiplex PCR; TCRdb holds only in-frame clones, not every one. The sample includes roughly 150,000 clones, 90% to 95% seen only once; the top ten take around 3.8%. The material sequenced was peripheral blood, taken on day 0 of AZD1222 vaccination. The receptors were sampled from an adult in good health.

The chain employs TRBV29-1 and TRBJ2-2; a possible D gene is TRBD2 (5 bases). The CDR3 contains 14 residues. Germline CDR1 reads SQVTM; CDR2 reads ANQGSEA. Trimming left V 5 bases short and J 0 bases short, with 10 bases between. In DNA, the CDR3 is TGCAGCGTTATTCGGGATTCGAACACCGGGGAGCTGTTTTTT. Protein product: CSVIRDSNTGELFF.

The chain joins TRBV3-1 (or the pseudogene TRBV3-2) to TRBJ2-1, with a tentative D call TRBD2 (5 bases). This CDR3 is 15 amino acids long. The V gene lost 1 base and the J gene lost 12 bases, with 19 bases spanning the gap. The germline gives CDR1 LGHDT, CDR2 YNNKEL (reference sequence). As DNA, the CDR3 is TGTGCCAGCAGCCAAGGAGGAGGCCTCGCGGTTCCGCAGTTCTTC. Protein: CASSQGGGLAVPQFF.

The CDR3 bases are TGTGCCACCTCCGGGACCTACGAGCAGTACTTC. The encoded protein is CATSGTYEQYF. V is TRBV12-3 or TRBV12-4 and J is TRBJ2-7; a possible D gene is TRBD2 (5 bases). V was pared by 10 bases and J by 2 bases, with 9 bases between. This CDR3 spans 11 amino acids.

In nucleotides, the CDR3 is TGTGCCAGCAGTTTAGTGCGAGACACTGAAGCTTTCTTT. Protein product: CASSLVRDTEAFF. This chain links TRBV12-3 or TRBV12-4 with TRBJ1-1, with D uncertain. V lost 1 base to trimming and J lost 3 bases, with 6 bases between them. The length of the CDR3 is 13 residues.